This T cell receptor (beta chain) stems from a study of identical twins. Findings of the study overall: For monozygotic twins, models underestimated out-of-frame TCR alpha sharing.

A universal primer binding site was introduced by template switching. The final cDNA contained unique molecular identifiers. One entry per CDR3 protein, called by TCRdb with MiXCR from the 5' RACE reads. The repertoire has approximately 350,000 distinct CDR3 sequences, around an eighth of them found once; the top ten carry more than 6%. J lost 2 bases, V lost 5 bases, and 7 bases had no gene match. The CDR3 consists of 15 residues. CDR1 is MNHEY and CDR2 is SMNVEV in the germline V gene (reference sequence). Every sampled donor was Caucasian and healthy. Worth noting for this clonotype: Its specificity is unknown.

In addition, the sample was reused for a study of yellow fever vaccine responses in identical twins. That paper adds: Convergence reportedly seemed to mark part of the twins' vaccine T cell response, with personalization marking the rest.

The chain carries TRBV27 and TRBJ2-7; 9 nucleotides line up with TRBD1. The source of this sequence is a woman aged 18-29 years in good health. The sample was CD8+ T cells sorted from blood. In DNA form, the CDR3 reads TGTGCCAGCAGTCGATCCGGGACAGGGACCTACGAGCAGTACTTC. Translation gives CASSRSGTGTYEQYF.